What follows describes a single T cell receptor beta chain. Libraries were prepared by immunoSEQ multiplex PCR; TCRdb keeps only in-frame clonotypes and omits some of them. The data hold roughly 40,000 clones, with more than 85% observed a single time. The sample belongs to a study of control samples from healthy donors and cancer patients. Trimming shortened V by 3 bases and J by 1 base, and 10 bases separated the two germline ends. CDR1 SGDLS and CDR2 YYNGEE come from the germline V gene. The CDR3 is 14 amino acids. This TCR derives from a woman in her forties or fifties in good health. Sequencing input: blood. The J gene is TRBJ2-5, the V gene TRBV9, with D tentatively TRBD1 or TRBD2 (5 bases each). The CDR3 is CASSGWDGQETQYF. Here the CDR3 DNA reads TGTGCCAGCAGCGGATGGGACGGCCAAGAGACCCAGTACTTC.